This T cell receptor (beta chain) was recorded in a study of blood T cell repertoires in COVID-19. TCRdb keeps only in-frame clones here, not all; method: immunoSEQ multiplex PCR. The sample carries 150,000 or so clones, approximately 86% recorded once. Seattle patients were enrolled while actively infected and followed longitudinally. This CDR3 has 14 amino acids. In germline, CDR1 is SGHRS, CDR2 YFSETQ. V lost 2 bases and J lost 2, with 10 bases in between. The rearrangement joins TRBV5-1 to TRBJ2-5; D is possibly TRBD1 (6 bases). The clonotype originates from a man aged 55 to 69 with COVID-19, enrolled during active disease. The source material was peripheral blood. The CDR3 loop is CASSLNTGQETQYF. CDR3 nucleotides: TGCGCCAGCAGCTTAAATACAGGGCAAGAGACCCAGTACTTC.